Below, 29 T cell receptor beta chains from the same sample are listed, as sequenced in a study of blood T cell repertoires in COVID-19 (dated by TCRdb to about 2020). The method was the immunoSEQ multiplex PCR assay. This is the immuneACCESS table as TCRdb keeps it, with only in-frame sequences that have V and J called. A part of the clones is gone; compared with another copy, unresolved V genes explain less than half, and the rest is unexplained. Recorded for this sample are 90,000 to 120,000 clones; approximately 70% of them occurred a single time. Of the sample, about 2% is held by the ten largest clones. The sequencing sample was made of peripheral blood. Receptor source: a woman between 35 and 50 years old with acute or convalescent COVID-19.

The chain links TRBV6-1 to TRBJ2-2; no firm D call. Germline lookup yields CDR1 MNHNS and CDR2 SASEGT. The CDR3 is made up of 14 amino acids. V was clipped by 2 bases and J by 9 bases, with 13 bases between them. The CDR3 DNA is TGTGCCAGCAGTGAACTCTGGTCACTCCGGGAGCTGTTTTTT. The encoded protein is CASSELWSLRELFF.

This chain connects TRBV5-1 to TRBJ2-1; no clear D. This CDR3 is built from 12 residues. The germline V gene has CDR1 SGHRS and CDR2 YFSETQ. Trimming took 1 base from V and 8 from J, leaving 7 bases between them. The DNA of the CDR3 is TGCGCCAGCAGCTTGATTGGAGATGAGCAGTTCTTC. Protein product: CASSLIGDEQFF.

The chain links TRBV11-2 to TRBJ2-5, with a weak D call TRBD1 (8 bases). The length of the CDR3 is 14 residues. Germline CDR1 reads SGHAT; CDR2 reads FQNNGV. The V gene lost 3 bases and the J gene lost 4 bases, with 12 bases spanning the gap. The CDR3 DNA sequence: TGTGCCAGCAGCTTCAACAGGGGGGGAGAGACCCAGTACTTC. Translated, it gives CASSFNRGGETQYF.

Only one count was recorded for this clone. The chain links TRBV24-1 to TRBJ1-1; 7 nucleotides line up with TRBD1. Trimming at V came to 5 bases and at J to 6 bases, leaving 5 bases not matched to a gene. Germline CDR1 is KGHDR and CDR2 is SFDVKD. CDR3 size: 13 residues. CDR3 bases: TGTGCCACCAGTGCCAGGGGGTTGTCTGAAGCTTTCTTT. Translating it yields CATSARGLSEAFF.

The J gene is TRBJ1-4, the V gene TRBV11-2; 9 bases line up with TRBD1. This CDR3 is 16 amino acids long. Germline CDR1 is SGHAT and CDR2 is FQNNGV. V was pared by 5 bases and J by 6 bases, with 10 bases of the junction left unmatched. CDR3 DNA sequence: TGTGCCAGCAGCCCTCACACCTGGACAGGGGATGAAAAACTGTTTTTT. This encodes CASSPHTWTGDEKLFF.

The chain combines TRBV2 with TRBJ2-1; a weak D match, TRBD2 (6 bases). Trimming left V 4 bases short and J 8 bases short, with 27 bases between. The CDR3 has 18 residues. CDR1 SNHLY and CDR2 FYNNEI come from the germline V gene. CDR3 sequence reads: CASSAASGGASAWDEQFF. The CDR3 region has the DNA TGTGCCAGCAGTGCGGCGAGCGGTGGAGCTAGCGCCTGGGATGAGCAGTTCTTC.

There are a few counts of this clone. The chain employs TRBV14 and TRBJ2-7; D ambiguous. CDR3 length: 11 amino acids. V lost 5 bases and J lost 3, with 5 bases in between. The germline V gene has CDR1 SGHDN and CDR2 FVKESK. The CDR3 coding sequence is TGTGCCAGCAGCTTTAGCTACGAGCAGTACTTC. Residues: CASSFSYEQYF.

The gene calls are TRBV30 and TRBJ2-3; 13 positions agree with TRBD2. This CDR3 has 14 amino acids. Unmatched junction bases numbered 4, after V lost 3 bases and J lost 7 bases. CDR1 is GTSNPN and CDR2 is SVGIG in the germline V gene (reference sequence). For the CDR3, the DNA is TGTGCCTGGAGACTAGCGGGGGGGTTAAATACGCAGTATTTT. Its protein is CAWRLAGGLNTQYF. Full variable domain (remainder filled in from reference TRBV30 and TRBJ2-3): SQTIHQWPATLVQPVGSPLSLECTVEGTSNPNLYWYRQAAGRGLQLLFYSVGIGQISSEVPQNLSASRPQDRQFILSSKKLLLSDSGFYLCAWRLAGGLNTQYFGPGTRLTVL.

The chain employs TRBV5-1 and TRBJ2-3, with 9 positions matching TRBD1. With V trimmed by 1 base and J by 3 bases, 6 bases remained unmatched. The germline gives CDR1 SGHRS, CDR2 YFSETQ. The CDR3 sequence is 16 residues long. CDR3 amino acids: CASSLFRTGETDTQYF. As DNA, the CDR3 is TGCGCCAGCAGCTTGTTTCGGACAGGGGAAACAGATACGCAGTATTTT.

V is TRBV3-1 (or the pseudogene TRBV3-2) and J is TRBJ1-6; tentatively, D is TRBD1 (5 bases). V lost 5 bases and J lost 8, with 19 bases in between. Germline V gene lookup returns CDR1 LGHDT and CDR2 YNNKEL (reference sequence). The CDR3 loop spans 16 amino acids. The DNA for the CDR3 is TGTGCCAGCAGCGATATCAGGGTGAACTCTGATTCACCCCTCCACTTT. Amino acid sequence: CASSDIRVNSDSPLHF.

CDR3 loop: CASSAAGGVGSPLHF. CDR3 DNA sequence: TGTGCCAGCAGTGCGGCAGGGGGCGTCGGTTCACCCCTCCACTTT. The chain links TRBV2 to TRBJ1-6; TRBD1 agrees at 8 bases. With 4 bases clipped from V and 9 bases from J, the junction kept 8 bases outside the gene matches. Germline V gene sequence: CDR1 SNHLY, CDR2 FYNNEI. CDR3 length equals 15 residues.

The rearrangement links TRBV7-7 to TRBJ2-3; TRBD2 might be the D (6 bases). CDR1 is SSHAT, CDR2 FNYEAQ, per germline (reference sequence). Trimming stripped 1 base from V and 5 bases from J, with 10 bases between. The CDR3 is 14 amino acids. CDR3 amino acids: CASSLVAGLDTQYF. DNA of the CDR3: TGTGCCAGCAGCTTAGTGGCGGGGCTAGATACGCAGTATTTT. The entire variable domain, with the rest obtained from reference TRBV7-7 and TRBJ2-3, is as follows: GAGVSQSPRYKVTKRGQDVTLRCDPISSHATLYWYQQALGQGPEFLTYFNYEAQPDKSGLPSDRFSAERPEGSISTLTIQRTEQRDSAMYRCASSLVAGLDTQYFGPGTRLTVL.

The chain carries TRBV27 and TRBJ2-1; TRBD2 matches 8 bases. The CDR3 has 17 amino acids. Germline values: CDR1 MNHEY, CDR2 SMNVEV (reference sequence). J lost 10 bases, V lost 2 bases, and 16 bases had no gene match. The DNA for the CDR3 is TGTGCCAGCAGTTTAAAACCTCCGGGACTAGGTGGCGGCGAGCAGTTCTTC. Translation: CASSLKPPGLGGGEQFF.

The V and J genes are TRBV6-2 or TRBV6-3 and TRBJ1-2; 7 nucleotides line up with TRBD1. CDR3 size: 17 residues. V lost 5 bases, J lost 4 bases, and 16 bases stayed unmatched. Germline V gene data show CDR1 as MNHEY and CDR2 as SVGEGT. The CDR3, as DNA: TGTGCCAGCAGTGATCCGCCCGGGACAGCATTATCCTATGGCTACACCTTC. Encoded protein: CASSDPPGTALSYGYTF.

The chain uses TRBV15 and TRBJ1-2, with D maybe TRBD1 (6 bases). Germline assignment: CDR1 LNHNV and CDR2 YYDKDF (reference sequence). The CDR3 has 12 residues. Trimming took off 0 bases at V and 7 bases at J, with 6 bases between the two ends. CDR3 sequence reads: CATSRETGGYTF. The CDR3 DNA follows: TGTGCCACCAGCAGAGAGACAGGTGGCTACACCTTC.

The J gene is TRBJ1-1, the V gene TRBV30, with TRBD1 matching over 8 bases. The CDR3 has 14 residues. V shed 4 bases and J 1 base; nucleotides not matched to a gene: 5. CDR1 GTSNPN and CDR2 SVGIG come from the germline V gene (reference sequence). DNA of the CDR3: TGTGCCTGGAACACCGGGACAGGGAACACTGAAGCTTTCTTT. It is translated as CAWNTGTGNTEAFF.

The chain is built from TRBV6-1 and TRBJ2-1, with 7 nucleotides matching TRBD2. The germline gives CDR1 MNHNS, CDR2 SASEGT. The CDR3 consists of 16 residues. The V segment lost 1 base and the J segment 6 bases; nucleotides outside the gene matches: 9. The CDR3 region is CASSEVYGEGGNEQFF. As DNA, the CDR3 is TGTGCCAGCAGTGAAGTTTATGGGGAGGGAGGCAATGAGCAGTTCTTC.

CDR3 coding DNA: TGTGCCAGCAGCCAAGATTCGGGAGGGGGTTCACCCCTCCACTTT. Its translation: CASSQDSGGGSPLHF. This chain links TRBV3-1 (or the pseudogene TRBV3-2) with TRBJ1-6, with a possible D match to TRBD1 (6 bases). The germline V and J ends were trimmed by 0 bases and 9 bases, with 12 bases remaining between them. Germline V gene sequence: CDR1 LGHDT, CDR2 YNNKEL (reference sequence). The CDR3 runs 15 residues.

The V call is TRBV7-3, the J call TRBJ2-5; D gene uncertain. The germline gives CDR1 SGHTA, CDR2 FQGTGA. The CDR3 totals 15 residues. Trimming removed 5 bases from V and 1 base from J, with 14 bases in between. CDR3 sequence (DNA): TGTGCCAGCAGCCCAACCCAGAACACCCAAGAGACCCAGTACTTC. Its translation is CASSPTQNTQETQYF. Looking up the rest from reference TRBV7-3 and TRBJ2-5 gives the full variable domain: GAGVSQTPSNKVTEKGKYVELRCDPISGHTALYWYRQSLGQGPEFLIYFQGTGAADDSGLPNDRFFAVRPEGSVSTLKIQRTERGDSAVYLCASSPTQNTQETQYFGPGTRLLVL.

The gene calls are TRBV5-6 and TRBJ2-6; D is ambiguous. V was shortened by 1 base and J by 4 bases, with 15 bases between the two germline ends. This CDR3 has 17 residues. CDR1 and CDR2 (germline): SGHDT, YYEEEE. CDR3 DNA: TGTGCCAGCAGCTTGAAACTCATTTGGGCAGGGGCCAACGTCCTGACTTTC. This encodes CASSLKLIWAGANVLTF.

This chain connects TRBV28 to TRBJ1-6; TRBD1 agrees at 7 bases. V trimming: 8 bases; J trimming: 4 bases; junction bases outside the gene matches: 8. CDR1 MDHEN and CDR2 SYDVKM come from the germline V gene. The CDR3 runs 15 residues. The CDR3 loop is CASLPSGGYNSPLHF. As DNA, the CDR3 is TGTGCCAGCCTACCCTCAGGGGGTTATAATTCACCCCTCCACTTT.

The CDR3 here is CASRAQVSGANVLTF. CDR3 DNA sequence: TGTGCCAGCAGGGCTCAGGTCTCTGGGGCCAACGTCCTGACTTTC. The chain combines TRBV6-6 with TRBJ2-6; the D is unclear. V lost 6 bases and J lost 0, with 9 bases in between. This CDR3 contains 15 residues. CDR1 is MNHNY, CDR2 SVGAGI, per germline (reference sequence).

The chain joins TRBV11-2 to TRBJ2-5, with a weak D call TRBD1 (5 bases). CDR3 length: 14 residues. Germline V gene lookup returns CDR1 SGHAT and CDR2 FQNNGV. V lost 0 bases and J lost 7, with 12 bases in between. DNA of the CDR3: TGTGCCAGCAGCTTAGAAGGGGCATTGGGGACCCAGTACTTC. Protein: CASSLEGALGTQYF. The full variable domain, with the rest looked up from reference TRBV11-2 and TRBJ2-5, is EAGVAQSPRYKIIEKRQSVAFWCNPISGHATLYWYQQILGQGPKLLIQFQNNGVVDDSQLPKDRFSAERLKGVDSTLKIQPAKLEDSAVYLCASSLEGALGTQYFGPGTRLLVL.

This clone was picked up a small number of times. The V gene is TRBV4-1, the J gene TRBJ2-7, with 10 bases aligning to TRBD1. After removal of 3 bases from V and 2 bases from J, the junction contained 13 bases not matched to a gene. Germline CDR1 is MGHRA and CDR2 is YSYEKL. CDR3 length equals 18 residues. The DNA of the CDR3 is TGCGCCAGCAGCCAGGCCCTCCCCGGGACAGGGGCCCCCTACGAGCAGTACTTC. It codes for CASSQALPGTGAPYEQYF.

V gene TRBV27 combines with J gene TRBJ2-7; D perhaps matches TRBD2 (6 bases). The germline gives CDR1 MNHEY, CDR2 SMNVEV (reference sequence). Trimming removed 1 base at V and 2 bases at J, with 12 bases between. CDR3 length: 15 amino acids. The CDR3 loop is CASSLLWEAPYEQYF. The CDR3 nucleotides read TGTGCCAGCAGTTTATTGTGGGAGGCACCCTACGAGCAGTACTTC.

This chain connects TRBV30 to TRBJ1-5, with D hard to call. Germline values: CDR1 GTSNPN, CDR2 SVGIG (reference sequence). CDR3 size: 10 residues. V was clipped by 4 bases and J by 5 bases, with 3 bases between them. CDR3 loop: CAWTDQPQHF. CDR3 DNA: TGTGCCTGGACAGATCAGCCCCAGCATTTT.

The gene calls are TRBV3-1 (or the pseudogene TRBV3-2) and TRBJ1-3; D may be TRBD1 (5 bases). The CDR3 is made up of 14 amino acids. Germline CDR1 LGHDT, CDR2 YNNKEL (reference sequence). Trimming stripped 1 base from V and 4 bases from J, with 8 bases between. CDR3 sequence: CASSQGQPGNTIYF. The CDR3 DNA reads as TGTGCCAGCAGCCAAGGACAGCCCGGAAACACCATATATTTT.

The gene calls are TRBV28 and TRBJ2-7; TRBD1 agrees at 7 bases. This CDR3 is 15 amino acids long. Germline CDR1 is MDHEN and CDR2 is SYDVKM. V dropped 5 bases and J dropped 1; count of bases not matched to a gene: 8. CDR3 coding DNA: TGTGCCAGCAGTCTCCCCGGGACAGTTTCCTACGAGCAGTACTTC. This codes for CASSLPGTVSYEQYF.

The chain employs TRBV7-2 and TRBJ2-2; 8 bases align to TRBD2. The CDR3 is 17 residues long. The germline V gene has CDR1 SGHTA and CDR2 FQGNSA. V trimming: 6 bases; J trimming: 5 bases; junction bases outside the gene matches: 14. CDR3 sequence: CASSSTGTSFLTGELFF. CDR3 DNA sequence: TGTGCCAGCAGTTCTACCGGGACTAGTTTTCTGACCGGGGAGCTGTTTTTT.